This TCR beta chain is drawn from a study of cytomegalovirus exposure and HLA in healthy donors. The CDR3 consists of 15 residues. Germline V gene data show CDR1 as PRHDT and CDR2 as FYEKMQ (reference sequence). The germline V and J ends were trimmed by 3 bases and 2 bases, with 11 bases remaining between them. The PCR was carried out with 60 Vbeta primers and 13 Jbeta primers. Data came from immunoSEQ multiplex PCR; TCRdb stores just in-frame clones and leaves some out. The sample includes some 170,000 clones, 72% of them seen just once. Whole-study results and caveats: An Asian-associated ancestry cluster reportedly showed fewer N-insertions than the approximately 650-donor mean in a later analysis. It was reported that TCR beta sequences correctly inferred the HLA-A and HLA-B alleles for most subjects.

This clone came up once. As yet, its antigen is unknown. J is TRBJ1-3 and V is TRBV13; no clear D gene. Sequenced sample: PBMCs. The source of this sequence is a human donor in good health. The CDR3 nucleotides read TGTGCCAGCAGCTTCCGAAGGACTCCTGGAAACACCATATATTTT. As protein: CASSFRRTPGNTIYF.